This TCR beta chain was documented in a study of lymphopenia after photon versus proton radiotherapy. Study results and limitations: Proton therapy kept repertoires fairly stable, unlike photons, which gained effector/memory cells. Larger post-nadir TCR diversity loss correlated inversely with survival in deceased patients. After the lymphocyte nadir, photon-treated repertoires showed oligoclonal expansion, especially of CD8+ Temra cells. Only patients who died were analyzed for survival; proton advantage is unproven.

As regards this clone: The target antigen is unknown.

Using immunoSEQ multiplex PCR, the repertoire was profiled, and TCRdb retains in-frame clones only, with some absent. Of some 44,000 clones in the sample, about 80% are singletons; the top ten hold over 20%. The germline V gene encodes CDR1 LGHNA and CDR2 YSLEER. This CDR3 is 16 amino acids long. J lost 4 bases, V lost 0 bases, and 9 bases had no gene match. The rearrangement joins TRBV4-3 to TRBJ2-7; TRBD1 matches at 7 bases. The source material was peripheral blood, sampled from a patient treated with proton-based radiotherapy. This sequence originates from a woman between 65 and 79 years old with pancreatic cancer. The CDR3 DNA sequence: TGCGCCAGCAGCCAAGAACCCGGGGCAGGGGGATACGAGCAGTACTTC. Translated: CASSQEPGAGGYEQYF.